A selection of T cell receptor beta chains follows, all from one sample in a study of T cell responses to AZD1222 COVID-19 vaccine. The table came from immunoSEQ multiplex PCR; TCRdb's copy has only in-frame clones and leaves some out. The top ten hold about 50% of the sample, which has 70,000 to 75,000 clones, over 70% seen once. Sample: peripheral blood, taken 28 days after the second AZD1222 dose. These receptors all stem from an adult who received the AZD1222 COVID-19 vaccine. CDR3s include the opening cysteine and the closing phenylalanine or tryptophan. A D gene is named only where the DNA matches it firmly. A row's size may be missing; if present it is once, few, many or a size class.

d_gene,v_gene,abundance,j_gene,CDR3nt,CDR3aa
NA,TRBV28,NA,TRBJ1-2,TGTGCCAGCATAGGCAACTATGGCTACACCTTC,CASIGNYGYTF
NA,TRBV12-3/TRBV12-4,NA,TRBJ2-5,TGTGCCAGCAGTTTTGCGGGTTTGGAGACCCAGTACTTC,CASSFAGLETQYF
NA,TRBV15,NA,TRBJ2-7,TGTGCCACCAGCGGATCCTACGAGCAGTACTTC,CATSGSYEQYF
NA,TRBV28,NA,TRBJ1-5,TGTGCCAGCAGTTTACTAGGGGCTGGAAATCAGCCCCAGCATTTT,CASSLLGAGNQPQHF
NA,TRBV10-3,NA,TRBJ2-1,TGTGCCATCAGTGAGTCCACAGCCTACAATGAGCAGTTCTTC,CAISESTAYNEQFF
NA,TRBV25-1,NA,TRBJ2-1,TGTGCCAGCAGTGGAGGGCCACTATTGGGGACTGAGCAGTTCTTC,CASSGGPLLGTEQFF
TRBD1,TRBV5-1,NA,TRBJ2-7,TGCGCCAGCAGCTTGGCAGGGGGCTATTACGAGCAGTACTTC,CASSLAGGYYEQYF
NA,TRBV21-1,NA,TRBJ2-7,TGTGCCAGCCTCACTCCACCCTACCGGGACAGGGACCTCCACGAGCAGTACTTC,CASLTPPYRDRDLHEQYF
TRBD1,TRBV29-1,NA,TRBJ1-4,TGCAGCGTAGGGACAGGGGTCGACGAAAAACTGTTTTTT,CSVGTGVDEKLFF
NA,TRBV28,NA,TRBJ2-5,TGTGCCACCTCCGGGGGAGGACGCGAGACCCAGTACTTC,CATSGGGRETQYF
NA,TRBV7-3,NA,TRBJ2-5,TGTGCCAGCAGCTTAGCCGTCCAAGAGACCCAGTACTTC,CASSLAVQETQYF
NA,TRBV5-5,NA,TRBJ1-6,TGTGCCAGCTTCGGTTCCTATAATTCACCCCTCCACTTT,CASFGSYNSPLHF
TRBD2,TRBV11-2,NA,TRBJ2-4,TGTGCCAGCAGCTTAACTCCGGCTAGCGGGGGGCGGATTCAGTACTTC,CASSLTPASGGRIQYF
NA,TRBV14,NA,TRBJ2-5,TGTGCCAGCAGCCAATATCGGGACTCACGAAATCTACTAGAGACCCAGTACTTC,CASSQYRDSRNLLETQYF
TRBD1,TRBV5-1,NA,TRBJ2-1,TGCGCCAGCAGCTACGACAGGGATGAGCAGTTCTTC,CASSYDRDEQFF
TRBD2,TRBV9,once,TRBJ2-1,TGTGCCAGCAGCGCCCAATACCCCGGGACTAGCGGGGGATTGTACAATGAGCAGTTCTTC,CASSAQYPGTSGGLYNEQFF
TRBD2,TRBV10-2,NA,TRBJ2-7,TGCGCCAGCAGGGGACTAGCGGGAGGCGAGCAGTACTTC,CASRGLAGGEQYF
NA,TRBV7-9,NA,TRBJ2-1,TGTGCCAGCAGCCCCGACTTCAATGAGCAGTTCTTC,CASSPDFNEQFF
TRBD1,TRBV11-2,NA,TRBJ2-5,TGTGCCAGCAGTCCAACAGGGGGAGAGACCCAGTACTTC,CASSPTGGETQYF
NA,TRBV2,NA,TRBJ1-3,TGTGCCAGCAGGTCAGAGATTTCTGGAAACACCATATATTTT,CASRSEISGNTIYF
TRBD2,TRBV27,NA,TRBJ2-3,TGTGCCAGCACCCCTAGCGGTAGCCCAAGAGTACCAGATACGCAGTATTTT,CASTPSGSPRVPDTQYF
NA,TRBV30,NA,TRBJ1-5,TGTGCCTGGAGTAAAGGGCTGGATCAGCCCCAGCATTTT,CAWSKGLDQPQHF
NA,TRBV4-3,NA,TRBJ2-2,TGCGCCAGCAGCCAAGATCTCTTCGGCGGGGAGCTGTTTTTT,CASSQDLFGGELFF
TRBD1,TRBV18,NA,TRBJ1-2,TGTGCCAGCTCACCCGCGACAGGGAACTATGGCTACACCTTC,CASSPATGNYGYTF
TRBD1,TRBV7-2,NA,TRBJ2-3,TGTGCCAGCAGCTTAGAATCGACAGGGGGCGTATTGGAAGATACGCAGTATTTT,CASSLESTGGVLEDTQYF
NA,TRBV21-1,NA,TRBJ2-7,TGTGCCAGCCGACAGTTAGTCGAGCAGTACTTC,CASRQLVEQYF
NA,TRBV18,NA,TRBJ2-7,TGTGCCAGCTCACCTCTTGGAGGGGACGAGCAGTACTTC,CASSPLGGDEQYF
TRBD2,TRBV30,NA,TRBJ2-5,TGTGCCCTGACTAGCGGGGGGCGGCAGACCCAGTACTTC,CALTSGGRQTQYF
NA,TRBV12-3/TRBV12-4,NA,TRBJ2-2,TGTGCCAGCAGTTTGGGGGCCGGGGAGCTGTTTTTT,CASSLGAGELFF
NA,TRBV19,few,TRBJ2-2,TGTGCCAGTAGTAACCTACTAAGAAACACCGGGGAGCTGTTTTTT,CASSNLLRNTGELFF
TRBD1,TRBV10-2,NA,TRBJ2-2,TGCGCCAGCAGTGATCCCCCCGGGACAGGGGTTACCGGGGAGCTGTTTTTT,CASSDPPGTGVTGELFF
NA,TRBV5-6,NA,TRBJ2-5,TGTGCCAGCAGCTTTGACCAAGCCCAAGAGACCCAGTACTTC,CASSFDQAQETQYF
NA,TRBV19,NA,TRBJ2-3,TGTGCCAGTAGTATCGCCAGGACAGGCACAGATACGCAGTATTTT,CASSIARTGTDTQYF
NA,TRBV29-1,NA,TRBJ1-1,TGCAGCGTTGAAGTTGTGGAGAACACTGAAGCTTTCTTT,CSVEVVENTEAFF
NA,TRBV4-1,NA,TRBJ2-7,TGCGCCAGCAGCCAAGACGAGCTCTCCTACGAGCAGTACTTC,CASSQDELSYEQYF
NA,TRBV15,NA,TRBJ2-5,TGTGCCACCAGCAGAGACTTAGCGGCCAAAGAGACCCAGTACTTC,CATSRDLAAKETQYF
NA,TRBV19,NA,TRBJ1-1,TGTGCCAGTAGTATCACGGGATTCACTGAAGCTTTCTTT,CASSITGFTEAFF